These 9 T cell receptor beta chains were all obtained from the same sample, sequenced in a study of early T cells in non-severe SARS-CoV-2 infection. Each CDR3 protein gets one entry after TCRdb re-called the 5' RACE reads with MiXCR. The table shows approximately 70,000 distinct CDR3 sequences, with roughly 12% occurring only once. This material consisted of whole blood, taken at baseline. All receptors come from an adult who was a healthcare worker with PCR-confirmed SARS-CoV-2 infection or an uninfected control (not recorded which).

V gene TRBV4-2 combines with J gene TRBJ2-3; possible D gene TRBD2, 7 bases. Trimming left V 3 bases short and J 5 bases short, with 15 bases between. The germline V gene has CDR1 LGHNA and CDR2 YNFKEQ. The CDR3 runs to 15 residues. The CDR3 is CASSQVGEGGDTQYF. CDR3 sequence (DNA): TGTGCCAGCAGCCAGGTTGGGGAGGGGGGAGATACGCAGTATTTT.

The gene calls are TRBV10-3 and TRBJ2-3; the D gene could be TRBD1 or TRBD2 (5 bases each). V lost 8 bases, J lost 5 bases, and 8 bases lay in between. Germline CDR1 reads ENHRY; CDR2 reads SYGVKD. The CDR3 covers 11 residues. The CDR3 region is CAIGGGDTQYF. CDR3 coding DNA: TGTGCCATCGGTGGGGGAGATACGCAGTATTTT.

This clonotype occurred many times. V and J are TRBV9 and TRBJ2-1, with TRBD1 matching 12 bases. The CDR3 has 16 residues. The ends lost 4 bases at V and 10 bases at J; junction bases unmatched: 12. CDR1 is SGDLS, CDR2 YYNGEE, per germline. This CDR3 reads CASSSTVGTGGREQFF. In nucleotides, the CDR3 is TGTGCCAGCAGCTCCACCGTGGGGACAGGGGGCCGAGAGCAGTTCTTC.

This clonotype was observed a few times. This chain joins TRBV7-9 and TRBJ1-2; 11 bases match TRBD1. The CDR3 runs 17 residues. The V segment lost 7 bases and the J segment 0 bases; nucleotides outside the gene matches: 10. Germline-derived CDR1 and CDR2 are SEHNR and FQNEAQ (reference sequence). The CDR3 coding sequence is TGTGCCAGCACCAGGACAGGGGGCCTTACAACTAACTATGGCTACACCTTC. Its protein product is CASTRTGGLTTNYGYTF.

The rearrangement joins TRBV2 to TRBJ1-2; D is ambiguous. Looked up from germline, CDR1 is SNHLY and CDR2 is FYNNEI. Trimming took 6 bases from V and 6 from J, leaving 20 bases between them. The CDR3 length is 15 residues. The CDR3 loop reads CASSPSRVKWDGYTF. In DNA form, the CDR3 reads TGTGCCAGCAGCCCGTCCCGGGTAAAGTGGGATGGCTACACCTTC.

The gene calls are TRBV5-1 and TRBJ1-6, with TRBD1 as a possible D gene (5 bases). CDR3 length: 15 amino acids. The V end lost 0 bases, the J end lost 7 bases, and 11 bases lay between the germline ends. Germline values: CDR1 SGHRS, CDR2 YFSETQ. The CDR3 loop reads CASSLEGDRNSPLHF. CDR3 bases: TGCGCCAGCAGCTTGGAAGGGGATAGGAATTCACCCCTCCACTTT.

This clonotype occurred many times. The chain joins TRBV3-1 to TRBJ1-3; D is undetermined. The V gene lost 1 base and the J gene lost 4 bases, with 8 bases spanning the gap. CDR3 size: 14 residues. Germline V gene lookup returns CDR1 LGHDT and CDR2 YNNKEL (reference sequence). The DNA of the CDR3 is TGTGCCAGCAGCCAAGGAGCCGGGGGAAACACCATATATTTT. Protein product: CASSQGAGGNTIYF.

V is TRBV28 and J is TRBJ2-2; D is unresolved. Trimming took 6 bases from V and 2 from J, leaving 7 bases between them. The CDR3 sequence is 13 residues long. In germline, CDR1 is MDHEN, CDR2 SYDVKM. The CDR3 sequence: CASRPHNTGELFF. The CDR3 DNA follows: TGTGCCAGCAGACCCCATAACACCGGGGAGCTGTTTTTT.

This clonotype was seen a few times. This chain uses TRBV10-3 with TRBJ2-3; D is unclear. V lost 9 bases and J lost 1, with 2 bases in between. This CDR3 is 10 amino acids long. Germline CDR1 and CDR2: ENHRY and SYGVKD. The CDR3 bases are TGTGCCATAGGCACAGATACGCAGTATTTT. Amino acid sequence: CAIGTDTQYF.